Below, 7 T cell receptor beta chains from the same sample are listed, as sequenced in a study of regulatory T cells in long-lasting Graves disease. Construction of the TCR beta libraries employed iRepertoire HTBI primers in conjunction with Arm-PCR of CDR3 regions. MiXCR, applied by TCRdb to the multiplex PCR reads, yields one record per CDR3 protein. This sample carries 700,000 or so distinct CDR3 sequences, 25% to 35% of them seen once, and the ten largest clones take roughly 40%. Time point given: persistent/refractory GD, antithyroid drugs over 5 years with positive TRAb. The TCR library was made from RNA that had been extracted from PBMCs in TRIzol. The sample here was peripheral blood mononuclear cells (PBMCs), taken when the disease was refractory, from a patient treated with antithyroid drugs. All receptors come from a female donor with Graves disease.

The chain is built from TRBV9 and TRBJ2-7; D unclear. The CDR3 length is 15 residues. V was cut by 4 bases and J by 8 bases, with 22 bases left in between. Per germline, CDR1 SGDLS and CDR2 YYNGEE. The CDR3 DNA reads as TGTGCCAGCAGCCCTCTGGGTGACCCCAATCGAAAGCAGTACTTC. This encodes CASSPLGDPNRKQYF.

This chain connects TRBV7-2 to TRBJ1-2; D is possibly TRBD1 (5 bases). The length of the CDR3 is 14 residues. From germline, CDR1 is SGHTA and CDR2 FQGNSA. Trimming cost V 7 bases and J 5 bases, with 17 bases left between them. The CDR3 region is CASTLKPEGYGYTF. The CDR3 region has the DNA TGTGCCAGCACCCTAAAGCCGGAGGGGTATGGCTACACCTTC. Drawing the rest from reference TRBV7-2 and TRBJ1-2, the complete variable domain is GAGVSQSPSNKVTEKGKDVELRCDPISGHTALYWYRQSLGQGLEFLIYFQGNSAPDKSGLPSDRFSAERTGGSVSTLTIQRTQQEDSAVYLCASTLKPEGYGYTFGSGTRLTVV.

This clonotype was counted many times. The junction differs from germline at one of its ends, possibly a read error. This chain's CDR3 is CASSTGRNTEAFF. The CDR3 DNA sequence: TGTGCCAGCAGTACGGGGCGTAACACTGAAGCTTTCTTT. This sequence joins TRBV19 and TRBJ1-1, with a possible D match to TRBD1 (5 bases). CDR1 and CDR2 (germline): LNHDA, SQIVND (reference sequence). The CDR3 is 13 residues long.

This clonotype has more than one count but fewer than ten. The chain carries TRBV12-3 or TRBV12-4 and TRBJ2-5, with 8 bases aligning to TRBD2. CDR3 size: 14 residues. V dropped 6 bases and J dropped 5; count of bases not matched to a gene: 8. CDR3 DNA: TGTGCCAGCAGCAAGCGGGAGAGCGAGGAGACCCAGTACTTC. It translates to CASSKRESEETQYF.

This clonotype was found a few times. The chain employs TRBV5-1 and TRBJ1-3; tentatively, D is TRBD1 (6 bases). The germline CDR1 and CDR2 sequences are SGHRS and YFSETQ. The CDR3 runs 14 residues. V lost 3 bases to trimming and J lost 3 bases, with 10 bases between them. The DNA of the CDR3 is TGCGCCAGCAGCTCGACAGGCCGTGGAAACACCATATATTTT. Amino acids: CASSSTGRGNTIYF.

V usage is TRBV27 and J usage is TRBJ2-7, with 14 bases lining up with TRBD2. Trimming took 4 bases from V and 2 from J; bases not matched to a gene: 7. The CDR3 covers 17 residues. The germline V gene has CDR1 MNHEY and CDR2 SMNVEV (reference sequence). The CDR3 DNA reads as TGTGCCAGCAGTTCAAGGACTAGCGGGAGGTCGACCTACGAGCAGTACTTC. Protein product: CASSSRTSGRSTYEQYF.

The chain employs TRBV9 and TRBJ2-7; a possible D gene is TRBD1 (6 bases). CDR1 SGDLS and CDR2 YYNGEE come from the germline V gene. This CDR3 region has 15 residues. V lost 4 bases, J lost 0 bases, and 14 bases lay in between. DNA of the CDR3: TGTGCCAGCAGCCCGGGACAACTGAGCTCCTACGAGCAGTACTTC. The encoded protein is CASSPGQLSSYEQYF.